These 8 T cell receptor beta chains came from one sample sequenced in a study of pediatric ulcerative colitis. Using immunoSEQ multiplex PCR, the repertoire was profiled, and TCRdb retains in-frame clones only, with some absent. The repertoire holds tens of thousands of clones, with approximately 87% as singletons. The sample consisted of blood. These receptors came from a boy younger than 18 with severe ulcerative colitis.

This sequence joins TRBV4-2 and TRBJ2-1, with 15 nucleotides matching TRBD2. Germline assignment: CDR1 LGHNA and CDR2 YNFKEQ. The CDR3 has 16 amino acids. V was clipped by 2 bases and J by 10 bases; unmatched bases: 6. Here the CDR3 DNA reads TGTGCCAGCAGCCAAACAGGACTAGCGGGAGGGCCAGAGCAGTTCTTC. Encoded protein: CASSQTGLAGGPEQFF.

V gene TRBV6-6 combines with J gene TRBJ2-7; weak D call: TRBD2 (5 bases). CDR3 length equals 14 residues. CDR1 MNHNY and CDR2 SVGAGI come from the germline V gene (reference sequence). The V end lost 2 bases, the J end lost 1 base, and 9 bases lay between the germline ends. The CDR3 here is CASSYGLASYEQYF. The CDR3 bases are TGTGCCAGCAGTTACGGGCTAGCATCCTACGAGCAGTACTTC.

CDR3: CASSFSEAGVGNEQFF. The CDR3 DNA sequence: TGTGCCAGCAGCTTTAGTGAGGCGGGAGTGGGCAATGAGCAGTTCTTC. The rearrangement joins TRBV7-3 to TRBJ2-1, with 7 bases that match TRBD2. Trimming at V came to 3 bases and at J to 6 bases, leaving 11 bases not matched to a gene. The CDR3 is 16 residues long. The germline CDR1 and CDR2 sequences are SGHTA and FQGTGA.

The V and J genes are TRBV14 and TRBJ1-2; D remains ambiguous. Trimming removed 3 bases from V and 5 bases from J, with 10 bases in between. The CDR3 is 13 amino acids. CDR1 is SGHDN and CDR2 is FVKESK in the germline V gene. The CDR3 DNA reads TGTGCCAGCAGCCAGTGGTCCAATTATGGCTACACCTTC. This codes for CASSQWSNYGYTF.

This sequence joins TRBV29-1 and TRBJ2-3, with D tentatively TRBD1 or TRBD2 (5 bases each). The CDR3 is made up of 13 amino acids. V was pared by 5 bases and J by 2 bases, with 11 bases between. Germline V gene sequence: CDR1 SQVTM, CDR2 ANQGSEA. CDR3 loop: CSVPGTNTDTQYF. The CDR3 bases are TGCAGCGTTCCAGGGACCAACACAGATACGCAGTATTTT.

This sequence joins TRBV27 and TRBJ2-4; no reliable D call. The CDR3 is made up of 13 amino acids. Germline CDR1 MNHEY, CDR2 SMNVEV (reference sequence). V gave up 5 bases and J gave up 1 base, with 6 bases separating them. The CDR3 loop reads CASSDPAKNIQYF. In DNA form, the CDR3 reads TGTGCCAGCAGTGACCCCGCCAAAAACATTCAGTACTTC.

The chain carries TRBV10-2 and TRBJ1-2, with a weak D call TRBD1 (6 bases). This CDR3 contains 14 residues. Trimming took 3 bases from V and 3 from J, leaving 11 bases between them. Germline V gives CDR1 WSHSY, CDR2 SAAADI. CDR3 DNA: TGCGCCAGCAGTGAAAACAGGGCTGACTATGGCTACACCTTC. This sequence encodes CASSENRADYGYTF.

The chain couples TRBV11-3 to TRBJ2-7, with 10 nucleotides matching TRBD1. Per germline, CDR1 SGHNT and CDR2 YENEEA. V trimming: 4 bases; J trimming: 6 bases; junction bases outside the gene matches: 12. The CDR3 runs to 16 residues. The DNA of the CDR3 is TGTGCCAGCAGCTCATTGCCCCGGGACAGGGGAGGCGAGCAGTACTTC. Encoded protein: CASSSLPRDRGGEQYF.